What follows are 27 T cell receptor beta chains derived from one specimen sequenced in a study of blood T cell repertoires in COVID-19 (dated by TCRdb to the early 2020s). The library relied on the immunoSEQ multiplex PCR assay. Imported from immuneACCESS, the table was reduced by TCRdb to in-frame sequences with V and J called. These copies leave out some clones; in studies compared against another copy, an unresolved V gene accounts for under half, and the cause of the remainder is not known. The sample profile shows under 300,000 clones; 82% of them were found once. Approximately 13% of the sample belongs to the ten largest clones. Sequencing input: peripheral blood. The receptors originated from a woman aged 55-70 years with active or convalescent COVID-19.

This chain uses TRBV27 with TRBJ1-2; D possibly corresponds to TRBD1 (6 bases). V was cut by 6 bases and J by 4 bases, with 15 bases left in between. Germline CDR1 reads MNHEY; CDR2 reads SMNVEV (reference sequence). This CDR3 region has 14 residues. This CDR3 reads CASSQDRRIYGYTF. In DNA, the CDR3 is TGTGCCAGCAGCCAAGACAGGCGCATCTATGGCTACACCTTC.

The chain uses TRBV11-2 and TRBJ1-1; the match to TRBD1 covers 10 bases. With V trimmed by 5 bases and J by 5 bases, 5 bases remained unmatched. Germline assignment: CDR1 SGHAT and CDR2 FQNNGV. This CDR3 region has 14 residues. The CDR3 nucleotides are TGTGCCAGCAGCCTCCCGGGACAGGGGACTGAAGCTTTCTTT. Encoded protein: CASSLPGQGTEAFF.

About this clone: Other nucleotide sequences from this sample produce the same CDR3. Here the CDR3 DNA reads TGTGCCAGCAGTTTACGACAGAACACTGAAGCTTTCTTT. Translated, it gives CASSLRQNTEAFF. The chain uses TRBV27 and TRBJ1-1; D is unclear. Trimming took 2 bases from V and 1 from J, leaving 5 bases between them. CDR1 and CDR2 (germline): MNHEY, SMNVEV (reference sequence). CDR3 length equals 13 residues.

The genes are TRBV27 and TRBJ1-2, with TRBD1 identical over 8 bases. CDR3 size: 14 residues. Germline CDR1 MNHEY, CDR2 SMNVEV (reference sequence). V trimming: 5 bases; J trimming: 5 bases; junction bases outside the gene matches: 7. The chain's CDR3 is CASSRTGSRYGYTF. CDR3 nucleotide sequence: TGTGCCAGCAGTCGGACAGGGAGTAGGTATGGCTACACCTTC.

This clone was counted only a few times. The chain has TRBV19 and TRBJ1-4; tentatively, D is TRBD1 (5 bases). Germline assignment: CDR1 LNHDA and CDR2 SQIVND (reference sequence). V lost 1 base to trimming and J lost 6 bases, with 15 bases between them. This CDR3 has 16 amino acids. CDR3 amino acids: CASSIGRGRGDEKLFF. In DNA, the CDR3 is TGTGCCAGTAGTATAGGGAGGGGCCGGGGGGATGAAAAACTGTTTTTT.

V gene TRBV7-3 combines with J gene TRBJ2-7; 9 bases agree with TRBD1. The CDR3 loop spans 13 amino acids. The germline V gene encodes CDR1 SGHTA and CDR2 FQGTGA. V was clipped by 5 bases and J by 6 bases; unmatched bases: 5. CDR3 coding DNA: TGTGCCAGCAGCAATCAGGACAGGGGCGAGCAGTACTTC. It is translated as CASSNQDRGEQYF.

This clone was recorded a few times. The chain uses TRBV6-5 and TRBJ2-3; 7 positions match TRBD1. This CDR3 has 14 amino acids. The trim removed 10 bases at V and 2 bases at J, leaving 9 bases unmatched. Germline CDR1 is MNHEY and CDR2 is SVGAGI. CDR3 in DNA: TGTGCCACCAGGGGGACAACCGCCACAGATACGCAGTATTTT. Protein sequence: CATRGTTATDTQYF.

The V gene is TRBV7-2, the J gene TRBJ1-1; perhaps TRBD1 as D (6 bases). The CDR3 sequence is 14 residues long. The germline V gene encodes CDR1 SGHTA and CDR2 FQGNSA. Trimming left V 5 bases short and J 0 bases short, with 10 bases between. The CDR3: CASSRQGMNTEAFF. As DNA, the CDR3 is TGTGCCAGCAGCCGCCAGGGGATGAACACTGAAGCTTTCTTT.

The V call is TRBV7-6, the J call TRBJ2-7; D remains ambiguous. Between the trimmed V and J ends, which lost 4 bases and 0 bases, there was a span of 10 bases. Looked up from germline, CDR1 is SGHVS and CDR2 is FNYEAQ. This CDR3 has 14 residues. CDR3 DNA sequence: TGTGCCAGCAGCTCAGGTTACAGCTCCTACGAGCAGTACTTC. Protein: CASSSGYSSYEQYF.

The chain carries TRBV19 and TRBJ1-6; a possible D gene is TRBD1 (5 bases). This CDR3 contains 15 residues. With 7 bases removed from V and 6 bases from J, the gap between germline ends came to 16 bases. The germline CDR1 and CDR2 sequences are LNHDA and SQIVND (reference sequence). The CDR3 spells CASTPGNFGNSPLHF. CDR3 bases: TGTGCCAGTACCCCAGGGAACTTTGGTAATTCACCCCTCCACTTT.

The V call is TRBV21-1, the J call TRBJ1-1; TRBD1 is taken as the D call from the table, unchecked against the DNA. TRBV21-1 is termed a pseudogene. This CDR3 region has 10 residues. Here the CDR3 reads CASRTGGAFF. CDR3 bases: TGTGCCAGCAGGACAGGGGGAGCTTTCTTT.

This clone was seen once. The chain employs TRBV7-2 and TRBJ1-6, with D possibly TRBD1 on 5 matching bases. The CDR3 has 14 residues. With 5 bases removed from V and 10 bases from J, the gap between germline ends came to 15 bases. CDR1 SGHTA and CDR2 FQGNSA come from the germline V gene. This CDR3 reads CASSPRVFGSPLHF. The CDR3 DNA is TGTGCCAGCAGCCCCAGGGTGTTTGGGTCACCCCTCCACTTT.

The chain uses TRBV10-1 and TRBJ2-1; no definite D call. Deletions cut 8 bases from V and 0 bases from J, with 14 bases between. This CDR3 contains 15 residues. The germline CDR1 and CDR2 sequences are WNHNN and SYGVQD (reference sequence). DNA for the CDR3: TGCGCCAGCGGAGATGTTATTCCCTCCTACAATGAGCAGTTCTTC. It specifies CASGDVIPSYNEQFF.

A remark on this clone: The identical CDR3 is also encoded by other nucleotide sequences in the sample. V usage is TRBV9 and J usage is TRBJ2-5, with 10 bases fitting TRBD2. V lost 4 bases and J lost 4; bases outside the gene matches: 13. Germline CDR1 is SGDLS and CDR2 is YYNGEE. The CDR3 totals 17 residues. The CDR3 is CASSNGGTSGGGETQYF. CDR3 coding DNA: TGTGCCAGCAGCAACGGAGGAACAAGCGGGGGGGGAGAGACCCAGTACTTC.

This clone was found a few times. The rearrangement uses TRBV2 and TRBJ2-7; 12 bases line up with TRBD1. This CDR3 is built from 17 residues. Germline CDR1 SNHLY, CDR2 FYNNEI. V lost 6 bases to trimming and J lost 0 bases; unmatched junction nucleotides: 9. The CDR3 is CASSGTGGRFSSYEQYF. DNA of the CDR3: TGTGCCAGCAGCGGGACAGGGGGCCGCTTTAGCTCCTACGAGCAGTACTTC. Looking up the rest from reference TRBV2 and TRBJ2-7 gives the full variable domain: EPEVTQTPSHQVTQMGQEVILRCVPISNHLYFYWYRQILGQKVEFLVSFYNNEISEKSEIFDDQFSVERPDGSNFTLKIRSTKLEDSAMYFCASSGTGGRFSSYEQYFGPGTRLTVT.

This clone was counted only a few times. The V and J genes are TRBV6-5 and TRBJ1-1; D is perhaps TRBD1 (6 bases). Trimming removed 10 bases from V and 3 bases from J, with 21 bases in between. The CDR3 is 15 amino acids. Germline V gene lookup returns CDR1 MNHEY and CDR2 SVGAGI. For the CDR3, the DNA is TGTGCCACCTGTAAGACGGACAGTTACTACACTGAAGCTTTCTTT. Protein product: CATCKTDSYYTEAFF.

This rearrangement joins TRBV10-1 to TRBJ2-1; TRBD1 matches at 7 bases. This CDR3 comprises 15 residues. CDR1 and CDR2 from the germline V gene are WNHNN and SYGVQD (reference sequence). Trimming cost V 3 bases and J 3 bases; bases outside gene matches: 5. The CDR3 loop is CASSDPGQIYNEQFF. CDR3 nucleotides: TGCGCCAGCAGTGACCCGGGACAGATCTACAATGAGCAGTTCTTC.

The V and J genes are TRBV6-5 and TRBJ2-7; TRBD1 matches at 8 bases. In germline, CDR1 is MNHEY, CDR2 SVGAGI. CDR3 length: 14 residues. Trimming took 3 bases from V and 5 from J; bases not matched to a gene: 6. For the CDR3, the DNA is TGTGCCAGCAGTTATGGCAGGGGGCAGCACGAGCAGTACTTC. Amino acid sequence: CASSYGRGQHEQYF.

The J gene is TRBJ2-4, the V gene TRBV4-3; 13 bases line up with TRBD2. CDR1 and CDR2 (germline): LGHNA, YSLEER. Losses at the gene ends were 0 bases for V and 8 bases for J; bases not matched to a gene: 4. The CDR3 contains 16 residues. CDR3 sequence: CASSQELAGGHHIQYF. CDR3 nucleotide sequence: TGCGCCAGCAGCCAAGAACTAGCGGGGGGGCATCACATTCAGTACTTC.

This clone was found a few times. J is TRBJ1-6 and V is TRBV5-6, with D perhaps matching TRBD1 (6 bases). Germline V gene lookup returns CDR1 SGHDT and CDR2 YYEEEE. V lost 1 base and J lost 10, with 21 bases in between. This CDR3 region has 17 residues. For the CDR3, the DNA is TGTGCCAGCAGCTTGCGGGGGGGCGCCGGGTCTAGATCACCCCTCCACTTT. Translated, it gives CASSLRGGAGSRSPLHF.

The chain uses TRBV18 and TRBJ1-6; D is ambiguous. V dropped 3 bases and J dropped 6 bases, with 12 bases sitting between them. Germline lookup yields CDR1 KGHSH and CDR2 LQKENI. This CDR3 comprises 15 residues. CDR3 residues: CASSPGGRVNSPLHF. CDR3 DNA sequence: TGTGCCAGCTCACCCGGAGGGAGGGTTAATTCACCCCTCCACTTT.

The chain has TRBV7-3 and TRBJ2-1; 8 bases are shared with TRBD1. The CDR3 runs 16 residues. The junction had 7 bases not matched to a gene; V was cut back by 0 bases and J by 6 bases. Germline V gene sequence: CDR1 SGHTA, CDR2 FQGTGA. CDR3 in amino acids: CASSLTRAGGTNEQFF. CDR3 bases: TGTGCCAGCAGCTTAACGAGGGCAGGGGGCACCAATGAGCAGTTCTTC.

This chain uses TRBV6-6 with TRBJ1-2, with 9 bases matching TRBD1. The CDR3 totals 12 residues. Germline V CDR1 and CDR2: MNHNY, SVGAGI (reference sequence). With V trimmed by 9 bases and J by 8 bases, 7 bases remained unmatched. The CDR3 DNA sequence: TGTGCCAGTAGGACAGGGGCGAGCGGCTACACCTTC. Amino acids: CASRTGASGYTF.

This clone was detected a few times. This chain links TRBV7-6 with TRBJ1-2, with D perhaps TRBD1 (6 bases). V was cut by 1 base and J by 0 bases, with 24 bases left in between. The CDR3 consists of 20 residues. The V gene's germline CDR1 is SGHVS and CDR2 FNYEAQ. Here the CDR3 reads CASSLEIGGRNPSANYGYTF. In DNA, the CDR3 is TGTGCCAGCAGCTTAGAGATCGGGGGGCGAAATCCTTCGGCTAACTATGGCTACACCTTC.

V usage is TRBV4-3 and J usage is TRBJ2-3; the D is unclear. The germline gives CDR1 LGHNA, CDR2 YSLEER. This CDR3 has 13 residues. V dropped 0 bases and J dropped 4 bases, with 5 bases sitting between them. The CDR3 sequence is CASSQDIPDTQYF. The CDR3, as DNA: TGCGCCAGCAGCCAAGATATTCCAGATACGCAGTATTTT.

The chain's CDR3 is CASSLRTSEKLFF. CDR3 nucleotide sequence: TGTGCCAGCAGCTTGAGGACAAGCGAAAAACTGTTTTTT. The V call is TRBV5-6, the J call TRBJ1-4; perhaps TRBD1 as D (5 bases). This CDR3 has 13 residues. Trimming took 1 base from V and 8 from J, leaving 9 bases between them. Germline assignment: CDR1 SGHDT and CDR2 YYEEEE. The full variable domain, completed using reference TRBV5-6 and TRBJ1-4, is DAGVTQSPTHLIKTRGQQVTLRCSPKSGHDTVSWYQQALGQGPQFIFQYYEEEERQRGNFPDRFSGHQFPNYSSELNVNALLLGDSALYLCASSLRTSEKLFFGSGTQLSVL.

This clone was seen a single time. The rearrangement uses TRBV18 and TRBJ1-1; the D gene is possibly TRBD1 (6 bases). The V gene lost 3 bases and the J gene lost 6 bases, with 14 bases spanning the gap. CDR3 length: 14 amino acids. Per the germline V gene, CDR1 is KGHSH and CDR2 is LQKENI. CDR3 sequence: CASSPFRTESEAFF. The CDR3 bases are TGTGCCAGCTCACCGTTCCGGACAGAGTCTGAAGCTTTCTTT.